Shown below are 18 T cell receptor beta chains from a single sample sequenced in a study of T cells in Graves' hyperthyroidism and ophthalmopathy. The TCR beta CDR3 regions underwent amplification using RNA transcripts as the source. The HTBI set primed first-round TCR CDR3 RT-PCR. TCRdb called the multiplex PCR reads again in MiXCR, with one record for every CDR3 protein. The sample shows about 640,000 distinct CDR3 sequences, less than 25% of them seen only once. Input material: blood. These receptor sequences come from a man aged 25 to 40 with Graves' ophthalmopathy.

The table lists this clonotype with many counts. The V gene is TRBV11-2, the J gene TRBJ1-4; no firm D call. The CDR3 covers 13 residues. Germline-derived CDR1 and CDR2 are SGHAT and FQNNGV. V lost 5 bases, J lost 8 bases, and 12 bases lay in between. The CDR3 DNA is TGTGCCAGCAGCCCCGCTGAGTGGGAAAAACTGTTTTTT. It translates to CASSPAEWEKLFF. The full variable domain, completed using reference TRBV11-2 and TRBJ1-4, is EAGVAQSPRYKIIEKRQSVAFWCNPISGHATLYWYQQILGQGPKLLIQFQNNGVVDDSQLPKDRFSAERLKGVDSTLKIQPAKLEDSAVYLCASSPAEWEKLFFGSGTQLSVL.

This clonotype has ten or more counts. V is TRBV11-2 and J is TRBJ1-6; possible D gene TRBD1, 6 bases. This CDR3 has 15 residues. The V and J ends lost 5 bases and 5 bases respectively, with 13 bases between them. Germline-derived CDR1 and CDR2 are SGHAT and FQNNGV. CDR3 in amino acids: CASSLRTVNNSPLHF. In nucleotides, the CDR3 is TGTGCCAGCAGCCTACGGACAGTTAATAATTCACCCCTCCACTTT.

This clonotype has at least ten counts. The J gene is TRBJ2-4, the V gene TRBV7-8; tentative D call: TRBD1 (6 bases). The germline V and J ends were trimmed by 2 bases and 4 bases, with 9 bases remaining between them. The CDR3 spans 14 residues. Germline V CDR1 and CDR2: SGHVS, FQNEAQ. CDR3 DNA: TGTGCCAGCAGCTTACCGGGACAAAAAAACATTCAGTACTTC. This sequence encodes CASSLPGQKNIQYF.

This clonotype was seen at least ten times. The rearrangement joins TRBV2 to TRBJ1-1; 7 bases map to TRBD1. Trimming took 4 bases from V and 0 from J; bases not matched to a gene: 5. The CDR3 consists of 15 residues. Germline loops: CDR1 SNHLY, CDR2 FYNNEI. CDR3 DNA: TGTGCCAGCAGTGCGAGGACAGGAATGAACACTGAAGCTTTCTTT. It encodes CASSARTGMNTEAFF.

In this sample, this clonotype turned up a few times. The V call is TRBV24-1, the J call TRBJ1-1, with 7 bases identical to TRBD1. V shed 4 bases, J shed 8 bases, and the junction held 6 bases outside the gene matches. This CDR3 has 13 residues. The germline CDR1 and CDR2 sequences are KGHDR and SFDVKD. DNA of the CDR3: TGTGCCACCAGTGACCCCAGGGGGACCGAAGCTTTCTTT. Translating gives CATSDPRGTEAFF.

This clonotype was seen ten or more times. The chain is built from TRBV5-5 and TRBJ1-1, with D unclear. Germline V gene data show CDR1 as SGHKS and CDR2 as YYEKEE (reference sequence). The V and J ends lost 4 bases and 1 base respectively, with 11 bases between them. The CDR3 totals 14 residues. As DNA, the CDR3 is TGTGCCAGCAGCCTGTTGCGAGAGAACACTGAAGCTTTCTTT. As protein: CASSLLRENTEAFF.

This clonotype was observed at least ten times. The V gene is TRBV12-3 or TRBV12-4, the J gene TRBJ2-7; 7 bases line up with TRBD2. This CDR3 region has 15 residues. With 3 bases clipped from V and 6 bases from J, the junction kept 11 bases outside the gene matches. The CDR3 sequence: CASSFGAGARGEQYF. The CDR3 DNA follows: TGTGCCAGCAGTTTTGGTGCGGGAGCTCGGGGCGAGCAGTACTTC.

This chain uses TRBV7-3 with TRBJ2-7; D gene uncertain. This CDR3 is built from 15 residues. Germline CDR1 and CDR2: SGHTA and FQGTGA. Trimming cost V 2 bases and J 4 bases, with 15 bases left between them. The CDR3 reads CASSLGSGSQYEQYF. CDR3 DNA: TGTGCCAGCAGCTTAGGGTCGGGTAGTCAGTACGAGCAGTACTTC.

This rearrangement joins TRBV7-9 to TRBJ2-5; D is possibly TRBD1 or TRBD2 (5 bases each). CDR3 size: 14 residues. The germline V gene has CDR1 SEHNR and CDR2 FQNEAQ (reference sequence). With 3 bases removed from V and 1 base from J, the gap between germline ends came to 9 bases. The CDR3 DNA reads as TGTGCCAGCAGCTTCACCGGGACCCAAGAGACCCAGTACTTC. Translation: CASSFTGTQETQYF.

The chain uses TRBV10-2 and TRBJ2-1, with TRBD2 as a possible D gene (6 bases). This CDR3 comprises 16 residues. CDR1 and CDR2 (germline): WSHSY, SAAADI. V was pared by 2 bases and J by 7 bases, with 18 bases between. CDR3 bases: TGCGCCAGCAGTGAGCACGGGAGTCCCTTAGGAAATGAGCAGTTCTTC. It specifies CASSEHGSPLGNEQFF.

This clonotype came up a few times. CDR3 amino acids: CSARDRPEGYEQYF. In DNA, the CDR3 is TGCAGTGCTAGAGATCGGCCAGAGGGCTACGAGCAGTACTTC. The chain recombines TRBV20-1 with TRBJ2-7; weak D call: TRBD2 (5 bases). In germline, CDR1 is DFQATT, CDR2 SNEGSKA (reference sequence). This CDR3 spans 14 amino acids. Deletions cut 0 bases from V and 3 bases from J, with 12 bases between.

The chain's CDR3 is CASRRDTYPQEQFF. The DNA for the CDR3 is TGTGCCAGCCGGCGGGACACTTATCCCCAAGAGCAGTTCTTC. The V call is TRBV6-1, the J call TRBJ2-1; tentatively, D is TRBD1 or TRBD2 (6 bases each). The CDR3 sequence is 14 residues long. V lost 8 bases, J lost 10 bases, and 21 bases lay in between. Germline assignment: CDR1 MNHNS and CDR2 SASEGT.

The rearrangement links TRBV30 to TRBJ2-7; D may be TRBD1 (5 bases). V was trimmed by 6 bases and J by 4 bases, leaving 16 bases between them. This CDR3 is 13 amino acids long. In germline, CDR1 is GTSNPN, CDR2 SVGIG (reference sequence). The CDR3 DNA follows: TGTGCCTGTTCGACAGTGGGTCAGTACGAGCAGTACTTC. It specifies CACSTVGQYEQYF.

V usage is TRBV7-9 and J usage is TRBJ2-7, with 9 bases that match TRBD2. CDR1 is SEHNR, CDR2 FQNEAQ, per germline (reference sequence). The trim removed 7 bases at V and 2 bases at J, leaving 15 bases unmatched. The CDR3 extends over 17 amino acids. The CDR3 loop reads CASTTEEVAGVPYEQYF. The CDR3 DNA is TGTGCCAGCACGACGGAGGAGGTAGCGGGAGTGCCCTACGAGCAGTACTTC.

This clonotype was seen a few times. V and J are TRBV6-1 and TRBJ1-6; D possibly corresponds to TRBD1 (5 bases). This CDR3 comprises 15 residues. Trimming left V 6 bases short and J 4 bases short, with 13 bases between. Germline V gives CDR1 MNHNS, CDR2 SASEGT. The CDR3 DNA sequence: TGTGCCAGCAGCACCGATGGGGGTTATAATTCACCCCTCCACTTT. Translated, it gives CASSTDGGYNSPLHF.

This clonotype appeared once. The chain is built from TRBV7-9 and TRBJ2-2; D gene ambiguous. V lost 1 base, J lost 0 bases, and 12 bases lay in between. There are 17 residues in the CDR3. The V gene's germline CDR1 is SEHNR and CDR2 FQNEAQ (reference sequence). The CDR3 loop is CASSLVRRPANTGELFF. The CDR3 nucleotides are TGTGCCAGCAGCTTAGTCAGGCGCCCGGCGAACACCGGGGAGCTGTTTTTT.

This chain links TRBV6-2 or TRBV6-3 with TRBJ2-7; 8 bases are a match to TRBD2. V lost 8 bases to trimming and J lost 7 bases; unmatched junction nucleotides: 10. The CDR3 contains 13 residues. From germline, CDR1 is MNHEY and CDR2 SVGEGT. CDR3 protein: CASLEAGAWEQYF. For the CDR3, the DNA is TGTGCCAGCTTGGAAGCGGGAGCGTGGGAGCAGTACTTC.

This chain uses TRBV6-1 with TRBJ1-1; tentative D call: TRBD1 (5 bases). The CDR3 is made up of 13 amino acids. Germline CDR1 MNHNS, CDR2 SASEGT. The germline V and J ends were trimmed by 10 bases and 4 bases, with 16 bases remaining between them. The CDR3 loop is CATRRQLGTEAFF. The CDR3 DNA reads TGTGCCACCCGGAGACAGCTGGGCACTGAAGCTTTCTTT.